This TCR beta chain derives from a study of OX40 agonist ivuxolimab in advanced cancers. In terms of the full investigation: Ivuxolimab, which targeted the costimulatory receptor OX40 (CD134), was an agonistic, fully human IgG2 monoclonal antibody. Partial responses occurred in three dose-escalation patients: two with cutaneous melanoma and one with hepatocellular carcinoma. A male proportion of roughly 85% and a mean age of roughly 58 years, ranging from roughly 20 to 80, were recorded for the dose-escalation cohort. The paper reports the monotherapy dose-escalation portion (N of about 56 patients) of the phase I ivuxolimab trial. Intravenous ivuxolimab was administered to patients every 2 weeks at six dose levels: 0.01, 0.1, 0.3, 1.5, 3 and 10 mg/kg. Patients were allowed to have had prior anti-PD-1, anti-PD-L1 or anti-CTLA-4 therapy, and approximately 40% of the dose-escalation patients had been treated with checkpoint inhibitors. Peripheral TCRbeta sequencing was intended to test whether TCR sequence diversity was altered and clonal T-cell expansion was caused by ivuxolimab. Among the approximately 54 dose-escalation patients, about 19 had hepatocellular carcinoma, 15 or so melanoma, 9 renal cell carcinoma and 9 head and neck cancer. General findings and caveats noted by the study authors: Low levels of normalized T-cell clonal expansion were also seen in some patients who did not respond. After ivuxolimab, CD8+ T cells had more expanded clones than CD4+ T cells on average. In the 0.1-3.0 mg/kg groups, partial responders were among the patients with the lowest normalized peripheral clonal expansion, particularly in CD8+ T cells. The antigen specificity of the peripheral T cells that underwent clonal expansion was not determined. Clonal expansion of both CD4+ and CD8+ blood T cells was observed from baseline to week 6 at doses 0.1 to 3.0 mg/kg.

As regards this clone: The clone's antigen remains unknown. No clone much larger than this one lies a single base away; base qualities are absent.

The CDR3 measures 16 amino acids from cysteine to phenylalanine. Only the CDR3 portion is preserved as DNA: 48 bases, with reading frame beginning at the first base. At the junction V is shortened by 2 bases and J by 0 bases, with 12 bases in between. The germline V gene (reference sequence) sets CDR1 to SGHKS and CDR2 to YYEKEE. Genomic DNA was extracted from sorted cells for sequencing of the TCRbeta CDR3 region. TCRbeta CDR3 regions were sequenced using the immunoSEQ Assay. Imported from immuneACCESS, the table was reduced by TCRdb to in-frame sequences with V and J called. These copies leave out some clones; in studies compared against another copy, an unresolved V gene accounts for under half, and the cause of the remainder is not known. The sample table holds under 65,000 clones, of which around 84% were seen once. The top ten clonotypes cover about 3% of the sample. Patients with autoimmune disease history or receiving systemic immunosuppression were excluded from the trial. Peripheral blood for TCR sequencing was drawn from every dose cohort at baseline, at cycle 4 day 1 and at cycle 7 day 1. Samples came from an open-label, multicenter, first-in-human phase I dose-escalation trial of ivuxolimab. Adults with locally advanced or metastatic melanoma, renal cell carcinoma, hepatocellular carcinoma or head and neck squamous cell carcinoma were enrolled in the trial. Before TCR sequencing, CD4+ T cells and CD8+ T cells from peripheral blood were sorted into separate populations.

Sequencing was performed on CD4+ or CD8+ T cells sorted from blood, taken in a trial of the OX40 agonist ivuxolimab. Rearrangement joined TRBV5-5 to TRBJ2-1, with TRBD2 as a weak D call on 5 bases. The sequence derives from an adult with an advanced solid tumor such as melanoma, head and neck, liver or kidney cancer. The DNA sequence follows: TGTGCCAGCAGCTTATATGTGAGCGGCTCCTACAATGAGCAGTTCTTC. This encodes CASSLYVSGSYNEQFF.